The rows below give T cell receptor beta chains drawn from one sample of a study of T cell responses to AZD1222 COVID-19 vaccine. Sequencing was performed with immunoSEQ multiplex PCR; in TCRdb, only in-frame clones are kept and a portion is missing. The repertoire includes some 100,000 clones, about 88% of them detected once, and over 15% sits in the top ten. The specimen was peripheral blood, collected on day 0 of AZD1222 vaccination. All receptors derive from an adult in good health. Each CDR3 is given with its conserved first and last residue. Clone size is stated in some rows and not others, as once, few, many or a class when expanded.

size | V | CDR3
. | TRBV7-9 | CASSPHLVANTEAFF
few | TRBV5-1 | CASSLKGLAGGLNTGELFF
. | TRBV28 | CASSPISNQPQHF
. | TRBV4-1 | CASSPEGGPGNTEAFF
. | TRBV5-1 | CASSLTPSGGGTEAFF
. | TRBV12-3/TRBV12-4 | CASRNQARETQYF
. | TRBV28 | CASSPSDLREQYF
. | TRBV27 | CASSPRGNQRGYTF
. | TRBV7-8 | CASSYRYTGELFF
. | TRBV6-5 | CASSYKYEQFF
. | TRBV12-3/TRBV12-4 | CASRGEPYNEQFF
. | TRBV19 | CASSPIAGEPTGELFF
. | TRBV7-9 | CASSLGGFSGTFF
. | TRBV19 | CASSYRDRGAKNIQYF
. | TRBV12-3/TRBV12-4 | CASSPSLPTQYF
. | TRBV6-1 | CASSDRYEQYF
. | TRBV29-1 | CSVEGRTRNSYEQYF
. | TRBV19 | CASSAGGTGVTGEQYF
. | TRBV5-4 | CASSHGLAGEETQYF
. | TRBV14 | CASSQEGWDYANTGELFF
. | TRBV10-1 | CASSKSGPSSYNEQFF
. | TRBV7-3 | CASSRLQEGGLDGYTF
. | TRBV5-1 | CASSTGGAGAATQYF
. | TRBV6-5 | CASSYGRQVGKLFF
. | TRBV11-2 | CASSLAQGSYGYTF
. | TRBV19 | CASRAQATPQPQHF
once | TRBV6-2/TRBV6-3 | CASSPLAGGTDTQYF
. | TRBV11-3 | CASSSTPGQGAYGYTF
. | TRBV19 | CASSTGDEQFF
. | TRBV27 | CASRGSGAYEQYF
once | TRBV3-1/TRBV3-2 | CASSPPRLAGLNTGELFF
. | TRBV6-5 | CASSRTGPYEQYF
. | TRBV9 | CASRGQGNTIYF
. | TRBV28 | CASSPYLQVPRRGYTF
. | TRBV5-6 | CASSYGTGFAEAFF
many | TRBV5-1 | CASSLEVLGNNSPLHF
. | TRBV5-1 | CASSLEVQGRSPNYGYTF
. | TRBV5-4 | CASSGAGGAGYGYTF
. | TRBV19 | CASSLQGAGELFF
. | TRBV14 | CASSQDLRYSPLHF
. | TRBV24-1 | CATRSGSTSSYNEQFF
. | TRBV7-8 | CASSLAWGPSNQPQHF
. | TRBV5-8 | CASSLGEPQHF
. | TRBV3-1/TRBV3-2 | CASSHTGGYGELFF
. | TRBV5-1 | CASSLERMNTEAFF
. | TRBV2 | CASGGTGPVITGELFF
. | TRBV9 | CASSVEIGNYEQYF